The 22 T cell receptor beta chains below were found in one sample sequenced in a study of blood T cell repertoires in COVID-19. Sequenced by immunoSEQ multiplex PCR; TCRdb stores in-frame clones only, minus some. Found here are approximately 220,000 clones, roughly 88% of them singletons; the top ten hold around 3.8%. Sequencing input: PBMCs or T cells enriched from blood (not recorded which). These receptors all stem from a woman aged 40 to 50 with acute COVID-19.

This clone has only one observation. The V call is TRBV11-3, the J call TRBJ1-2; the match to TRBD1 covers 7 bases. Germline CDR1 reads SGHNT; CDR2 reads YENEEA. V lost 5 bases, J lost 4 bases, and 10 bases stayed unmatched. The CDR3 consists of 15 residues. The CDR3 region has the DNA TGTGCCAGCAGCCCCGAGGCCGGGGACAGCTATGGCTACACCTTC. Its protein product is CASSPEAGDSYGYTF.

This rearrangement joins TRBV7-9 to TRBJ2-7, with a possible D match to TRBD2 (5 bases). Trimming shortened V by 5 bases and J by 0 bases, and 14 bases separated the two germline ends. CDR1 is SEHNR and CDR2 is FQNEAQ in the germline V gene (reference sequence). CDR3 size: 15 residues. The chain's CDR3 is CASSPPPGISYEQYF. In DNA form, the CDR3 reads TGTGCCAGCAGCCCCCCCCCGGGGATCTCCTACGAGCAGTACTTC.

This chain links TRBV7-6 with TRBJ1-1; tentatively, D is TRBD1 (5 bases). V dropped 4 bases and J dropped 4 bases, with 10 bases sitting between them. The CDR3 extends over 13 amino acids. Germline V gives CDR1 SGHVS, CDR2 FNYEAQ. The CDR3 bases are TGTGCCAGCAGCTCCGCAGGGATCACTGAAGCTTTCTTT. Protein product: CASSSAGITEAFF.

The chain carries TRBV11-3 and TRBJ2-3, with TRBD2 matching 8 bases. Germline V gives CDR1 SGHNT, CDR2 YENEEA. The CDR3 covers 14 residues. Losses at the gene ends were 5 bases for V and 6 bases for J; bases not matched to a gene: 7. The CDR3 loop is CASSLRGGVDTQYF. The CDR3 DNA is TGTGCCAGCAGCCTCCGGGGGGGAGTTGATACGCAGTATTTT.

This chain links TRBV7-2 with TRBJ2-1; 14 bases fit TRBD2. In germline, CDR1 is SGHTA, CDR2 FQGNSA. The J segment lost 5 bases and the V segment lost 1 base, leaving 7 bases of the junction unmatched. CDR3 length: 18 residues. The CDR3 is CASSLVPWTSGGHNEQFF. CDR3 sequence (DNA): TGTGCCAGCAGCTTAGTACCGTGGACTAGCGGGGGGCACAATGAGCAGTTCTTC.

This chain links TRBV5-5 with TRBJ1-3; D gene uncertain. The germline gives CDR1 SGHKS, CDR2 YYEKEE (reference sequence). This CDR3 region has 13 residues. The V gene lost 2 bases and the J gene lost 0 bases, with 3 bases spanning the gap. CDR3 coding DNA: TGTGCCAGCAGCTTCCTCTCTGGAAACACCATATATTTT. Its translation is CASSFLSGNTIYF.

The chain uses TRBV9 and TRBJ1-2; 9 nucleotides agree with TRBD1. Trimming at V came to 3 bases and at J to 4 bases, leaving 4 bases not matched to a gene. The CDR3 spans 14 residues. CDR1 SGDLS and CDR2 YYNGEE come from the germline V gene. This CDR3 is CASSEGTGTYGYTF. DNA of the CDR3: TGTGCCAGCAGCGAGGGGACAGGGACCTATGGCTACACCTTC.

The V call is TRBV5-1, the J call TRBJ2-5; possibly TRBD2 for D (5 bases). V lost 6 bases, J lost 5 bases, and 29 bases lay in between. The CDR3 consists of 18 residues. Germline CDR1 reads SGHRS; CDR2 reads YFSETQ. The CDR3 spells CASTIESIETARRETQYF. The CDR3 coding sequence is TGCGCCAGCACCATTGAGTCTATAGAGACCGCGAGGAGGGAGACCCAGTACTTC.

The rearrangement links TRBV19 to TRBJ2-2; 8 bases line up with TRBD1. Germline V CDR1 and CDR2: LNHDA, SQIVND (reference sequence). V lost 6 bases, J lost 5 bases, and 8 bases stayed unmatched. This CDR3 spans 15 amino acids. CDR3 nucleotide sequence: TGTGCCAGTAGGGGGGGACAGGATATAACCGGGGAGCTGTTTTTT. Its translation: CASRGGQDITGELFF.

This clone was seen once. The chain has TRBV5-4 and TRBJ2-1; no reliable D call. There are 14 residues in the CDR3. V was pared by 1 base and J by 4 bases, with 9 bases between. Germline CDR1 SGHNT, CDR2 YYREEE (reference sequence). The CDR3 DNA reads as TGTGCCAGCAGCTTGCAGGATAGGTACAATGAGCAGTTCTTC. This encodes CASSLQDRYNEQFF.

The genes are TRBV5-1 and TRBJ2-2, with TRBD2 identical over 13 bases. Germline CDR1 is SGHRS and CDR2 is YFSETQ. V trimming: 4 bases; J trimming: 0 bases; junction bases outside the gene matches: 6. The CDR3 extends over 18 amino acids. The CDR3: CASSLGTSGASNTGELFF. DNA for the CDR3: TGCGCCAGCAGCCTGGGGACTAGCGGGGCCTCGAACACCGGGGAGCTGTTTTTT.

The rearrangement links TRBV3-1 (or the pseudogene TRBV3-2) to TRBJ1-1; D perhaps matches TRBD1 (6 bases). CDR3 size: 15 residues. Trimming left V 4 bases short and J 3 bases short, with 15 bases between. Germline V CDR1 and CDR2: LGHDT, YNNKEL (reference sequence). As DNA, the CDR3 is TGTGCCAGCAGCCGCAATCCGGGACAAGACACTGAAGCTTTCTTT. Protein sequence: CASSRNPGQDTEAFF.

The chain carries TRBV7-9 and TRBJ1-4; 7 bases map to TRBD1. Germline CDR1 reads SEHNR; CDR2 reads FQNEAQ (reference sequence). Trimming removed 2 bases from V and 8 bases from J; junction bases left unmatched: 17. CDR3 length equals 18 residues. CDR3 in amino acids: CASSLRSMTGFWEEKLFF. In DNA, the CDR3 is TGTGCCAGCAGCTTAAGGAGTATGACAGGGTTTTGGGAAGAAAAACTGTTTTTT. The full variable domain, its missing parts supplied by reference TRBV7-9 and TRBJ1-4, is DTGVSQNPRHKITKRGQNVTFRCDPISEHNRLYWYRQTLGQGPEFLTYFQNEAQLEKSRLLSDRFSAERPKGSFSTLEIQRTEQGDSAMYLCASSLRSMTGFWEEKLFFGSGTQLSVL.

V and J are TRBV5-1 and TRBJ1-1; D is perhaps TRBD1 (5 bases). V was trimmed by 1 base and J by 4 bases, leaving 14 bases between them. CDR1 SGHRS and CDR2 YFSETQ come from the germline V gene. This CDR3 spans 15 amino acids. The CDR3 DNA reads as TGCGCCAGCAGCTTGAATCAGGGAGGGAGCACTGAAGCTTTCTTT. Translated: CASSLNQGGSTEAFF.

The V call is TRBV20-1, the J call TRBJ1-3; TRBD1 is a possible D gene (5 bases). Trimming took 3 bases from V and 4 from J, leaving 16 bases between them. The CDR3 is made up of 15 amino acids. Per germline, CDR1 DFQATT and CDR2 SNEGSKA (reference sequence). The CDR3 spells CSASLSRVWGNTIYF. The DNA of the CDR3 is TGCAGTGCTAGTCTGTCCAGGGTTTGGGGAAACACCATATATTTT.

The chain joins TRBV5-6 to TRBJ1-2, with 8 bases lining up with TRBD1. J lost 8 bases, V lost 5 bases, and 11 bases had no gene match. CDR3 length: 14 amino acids. The germline V gene encodes CDR1 SGHDT and CDR2 YYEEEE. The CDR3 nucleotides are TGTGCCAGCAGTACACCAGGGGGCGTATCGGGCTACACCTTC. Residues: CASSTPGGVSGYTF.

This clone has a single count. The genes are TRBV19 and TRBJ1-5; D is possibly TRBD1 (6 bases). This CDR3 is built from 16 residues. CDR1 and CDR2 from the germline V gene are LNHDA and SQIVND (reference sequence). Trimming left V 3 bases short and J 0 bases short, with 12 bases between. The CDR3 here is CASSIRGGNSNQPQHF. Here the CDR3 DNA reads TGTGCCAGTAGTATTAGGGGGGGGAATAGCAATCAGCCCCAGCATTTT.

This clone was seen only a few times. The chain links TRBV4-1 to TRBJ1-4, with TRBD1 matching over 7 bases. CDR3 length equals 17 residues. V trimming: 1 base; J trimming: 8 bases; junction bases outside the gene matches: 13. Germline CDR1 and CDR2: MGHRA and YSYEKL. The CDR3 DNA sequence: TGCGCCAGCAGCCAAGGGGACAACAGGGGCACTTCGGAAAAACTGTTTTTT. It translates to CASSQGDNRGTSEKLFF.

This clone was counted a single time. This chain uses TRBV2 with TRBJ1-2; tentative D call: TRBD1 (6 bases). Germline CDR1 is SNHLY and CDR2 is FYNNEI. Trimming removed 11 bases at V and 2 bases at J, with 15 bases between. The CDR3 totals 13 residues. The CDR3 sequence is CAGDNGENYGYTF. The CDR3 nucleotides read TGTGCCGGGGACAATGGCGAGAACTATGGCTACACCTTC.

V gene TRBV27 combines with J gene TRBJ2-5, with D uncertain. V lost 5 bases and J lost 4, with 8 bases in between. Germline CDR1 and CDR2: MNHEY and SMNVEV (reference sequence). The CDR3 is 12 residues long. The CDR3 DNA is TGTGCCAGCAGTAACACCCCAGAGACCCAGTACTTC. Its translation: CASSNTPETQYF.

V is TRBV11-2 and J is TRBJ1-4; TRBD1 agrees at 9 bases. V lost 8 bases and J lost 7; bases outside the gene matches: 11. CDR1 is SGHAT, CDR2 FQNNGV, per germline. This CDR3 contains 15 residues. The CDR3, as DNA: TGTGCCAGCGGATCACAGGGGGCGGTGGGTGAAAAACTGTTTTTT. Amino acids: CASGSQGAVGEKLFF.

V and J are TRBV15 and TRBJ1-2; weak D call: TRBD1 (6 bases). V lost 1 base and J 4 bases, leaving 10 bases between the germline ends. The V gene's germline CDR1 is LNHNV and CDR2 YYDKDF (reference sequence). This CDR3 contains 14 residues. CDR3: CATSRGTGSYGYTF. The CDR3 DNA follows: TGTGCCACCAGCAGAGGAACAGGGAGCTATGGCTACACCTTC. The whole variable domain, remainder taken from reference TRBV15 and TRBJ1-2, is DAMVIQNPRYQVTQFGKPVTLSCSQTLNHNVMYWYQQKSSQAPKLLFHYYDKDFNNEADTPDNFQSRRPNTSFCFLDIRSPGLGDTAMYLCATSRGTGSYGYTFGSGTRLTVV.